The rows below give T cell receptor beta chains drawn from one sample of a study of blood T cell repertoires in COVID-19. Only in-frame clones appear in the TCRdb table, and some are missing; sequencing was by immunoSEQ multiplex PCR. The data hold a few hundred thousand clones, with about 86% observed a single time. Sequenced: PBMCs or T cells enriched from blood (not recorded which). The receptors come from a woman between 50 and 59 years old with acute COVID-19. Each CDR3 is given with its conserved first and last residue. The order of the fields is V gene, D gene, clone size, J gene, CDR3 DNA, CDR3 protein. The D gene is left open where the match is weak. Clone size is not always given. Where it is, it says once, few, many or a class for expanded clones.

TRBV5-6,TRBD1,.,TRBJ2-4,TGTGCCAGCAGCCACTACCGGGACAGGGGCCTACTAGCCAAAAACATTCAGTACTTC,CASSHYRDRGLLAKNIQYF
TRBV7-9,.,.,TRBJ1-2,TGTGCCAGCAGCTTAGAGGGCGTCAGGGCGAGCTATGGCTACACCTTC,CASSLEGVRASYGYTF
TRBV19,TRBD1,.,TRBJ2-7,TGTGCCAGTAGTTTCCGGGACAGGGCCTACGAGCAGTACTTC,CASSFRDRAYEQYF
TRBV29-1,TRBD2,.,TRBJ2-3,TGCAGCGTTGTGGGTGCGGGAGGGACAGATACGCAGTATTTT,CSVVGAGGTDTQYF
TRBV19,.,.,TRBJ2-6,TGTGCCAGTAGTCTCAGGGAAGCTGGGGCCAACGTCCTGACTTTC,CASSLREAGANVLTF
TRBV28,.,.,TRBJ2-7,TGTGCCAGCAGTGGGCAGGGGAGGGACGAGCAGTACTTC,CASSGQGRDEQYF
TRBV18,TRBD1,.,TRBJ2-4,TGTGCCAGCTCCCTAATACAGGGGGCTATCGCCAAAAACATTCAGTACTTC,CASSLIQGAIAKNIQYF
TRBV6-5,.,.,TRBJ2-3,TGTGCCACCCTCCTCCCGGGGGCAGATACGCAGTATTTT,CATLLPGADTQYF
TRBV5-1,.,.,TRBJ2-3,TGCGCCAGCAGCCGGGTCGACCACACAGATACGCAGTATTTT,CASSRVDHTDTQYF
TRBV5-6,.,.,TRBJ1-2,TGTGCCAGCAGCTTGGGGGAGGGTGGCTATGGCTACACCTTC,CASSLGEGGYGYTF
TRBV12-3/TRBV12-4,.,.,TRBJ2-2,TGTGCCAGCAGACAACAGGATACCGGGGAGCTGTTTTTT,CASRQQDTGELFF
TRBV29-1,.,.,TRBJ1-1,TGCAGCGTTGAAGGGGAGGGGACTGAAGCTTTCTTT,CSVEGEGTEAFF
TRBV30,.,few,TRBJ1-5,TGTGCCTGGAGTCCACAGGGAAGTCAGCCCCAGCATTTT,CAWSPQGSQPQHF
TRBV30,TRBD1,.,TRBJ2-7,TGTGCCTGGAGTGTACAACGGGGACAGGGTATCCACGAGCAGTACTTC,CAWSVQRGQGIHEQYF
TRBV7-3,TRBD1,.,TRBJ1-2,TGTGCCAGCAGCTTAAAATTCCGGGACAGCAAAGGGAACTATGGCTACACCTTC,CASSLKFRDSKGNYGYTF
TRBV3-1/TRBV3-2,.,once,TRBJ1-1,TGTGCCAGCAGGGGGCTGAACACTGAAGCTTTCTTT,CASRGLNTEAFF
TRBV9,TRBD1,.,TRBJ2-5,TGTGCCAGCAGCGTAGCAGGGGGCGGGGAGACCCAGTACTTC,CASSVAGGGETQYF
TRBV5-1,.,.,TRBJ2-1,TGCGCCAGCAGCTTGGCCGGGATCGACGAGCAGTTCTTC,CASSLAGIDEQFF
TRBV2,.,.,TRBJ1-2,TGTGCCTGGGGAGGCGCTAACTATGGCTACACCTTC,CAWGGANYGYTF
TRBV24-1,.,.,TRBJ2-7,TGTGCCACCAGTGATTCCCGGACGGGGGTAAGCTCCTACGAGCAGTACTTC,CATSDSRTGVSSYEQYF
TRBV19,.,few,TRBJ1-1,TGTGCCAGTAGTAGACAGGCCCACACTGAAGCTTTCTTT,CASSRQAHTEAFF
TRBV10-3,TRBD2,once,TRBJ2-1,TGTGCCATCAGTGTGTCTAGCGGGAGGGGCTCCTACAATGAGCAGTTCTTC,CAISVSSGRGSYNEQFF
TRBV28,.,.,TRBJ1-5,TGTGCCACCTCGGGGGGCGGGGTCAGCAATCAGCCCCAGCATTTT,CATSGGGVSNQPQHF
TRBV5-1,TRBD2,.,TRBJ2-5,TGCGCCAGCCGTAGCGGGATTGGGGAGACCCAGTACTTC,CASRSGIGETQYF
TRBV7-3,TRBD1,.,TRBJ2-3,TGTGCCAGCAGCTTAAGGTCCGGGACAGGGGGCACAGATACGCAGTATTTT,CASSLRSGTGGTDTQYF
TRBV7-8,TRBD2,.,TRBJ2-1,TGTGCCAGCAGCCATATACCGGGACTAGGCTGGAATGAGCAGTTCTTC,CASSHIPGLGWNEQFF
TRBV7-2,.,.,TRBJ1-2,TGTGCCAGCAGCTTAGATAGGGGCGGTGGCTACACCTTC,CASSLDRGGGYTF
TRBV3-1/TRBV3-2,.,.,TRBJ2-7,TGTGCCAGCAGCCGGCAGGGTAACTACGAGCAGTACTTC,CASSRQGNYEQYF
TRBV7-9,.,.,TRBJ1-1,TGTGCCAGCAGCTTAGTAGGCAGGGGTGAAGCTTTCTTT,CASSLVGRGEAFF
TRBV6-6,.,.,TRBJ1-4,TGTGCCAGCAGGGAGGAGGGAAGTGGGGAAAAACTGTTTTTT,CASREEGSGEKLFF
TRBV27,TRBD1,.,TRBJ2-7,TGTGCCAGCAGTTTCGGGACAGGGCTTAACGAGCAGTACTTC,CASSFGTGLNEQYF
TRBV4-3,.,once,TRBJ1-2,TGCGCCAGCAGCCAAGATTTCCGGGACAAGCATGGCTACACCTTC,CASSQDFRDKHGYTF
TRBV9,TRBD2,.,TRBJ2-3,TGTGCCAGCAGCGTAGTTAGCGGGGCGCTCACAGATACGCAGTATTTT,CASSVVSGALTDTQYF
TRBV9,.,.,TRBJ2-6,TGTGCCAGCAGCGTAGCTTACAAGAATCCCAACTCTGGGGCCAACGTCCTGACTTTC,CASSVAYKNPNSGANVLTF
TRBV2,.,.,TRBJ1-1,TGTGCCAGCGGTCCGGTGAACACTGAAGCTTTCTTT,CASGPVNTEAFF
TRBV7-9,.,.,TRBJ2-3,TGTGCCAGCAGCTTAGTAGCAGATACGCAGTATTTT,CASSLVADTQYF
TRBV14,TRBD1,.,TRBJ1-4,TGTGCCAGCAGAAGACAGGGGTCTGAAAAACTGTTTTTT,CASRRQGSEKLFF
TRBV24-1,.,.,TRBJ2-3,TGTGCCACCAGTGATTTGTGGAAGGGGACAGATACGCAGTATTTT,CATSDLWKGTDTQYF
TRBV7-9,TRBD2,.,TRBJ2-3,TGTGCCAGCAGCTTGGGACTAGCGGGAGGCATTCAACTCACAGATACGCAGTATTTT,CASSLGLAGGIQLTDTQYF
TRBV14,.,.,TRBJ2-7,TGTGCCAGCAGCCAACCGGGACACTTGCCCCCTGGGAGCTCCTACGAGCAGTACTTC,CASSQPGHLPPGSSYEQYF
TRBV3-1/TRBV3-2,TRBD2,.,TRBJ2-1,TGTGCCAGCAGAACTAGCGGGAGCAATGAGCAGTTCTTC,CASRTSGSNEQFF
TRBV20-1,.,.,TRBJ2-7,TGCAGTGCTTCTCTCCGGGGGTTGGCCATGTTC,CSASLRGLAMF
TRBV29-1,.,.,TRBJ1-4,TGCAGCGTCCCAGGGGATCCTAATGAAAAACTGTTTTTT,CSVPGDPNEKLFF
TRBV28,TRBD1,.,TRBJ1-4,TGTGCCAGCAGTCCTCTGGGACAGCCAACTAATGAAAAACTGTTTTTT,CASSPLGQPTNEKLFF
TRBV5-6,.,.,TRBJ2-5,TGTGCCAGCAGCTTGGGGTTCGCGTTTAAGACCCAGTACTTC,CASSLGFAFKTQYF
TRBV6-5,.,.,TRBJ2-7,TGTGCCAGCAGTTACTCGGGAGTAAGGTTTTACGAGCAGTACTTC,CASSYSGVRFYEQYF
TRBV18,TRBD2,.,TRBJ2-5,TGTGCCAGCTCGACGGGACTAGCGGGAGTAGGGTTGTTAGAGACCCAGTACTTC,CASSTGLAGVGLLETQYF
TRBV7-8,TRBD1,.,TRBJ1-6,TGTGCCAGCAGCTTACTCACAGGGGAGAATTCACCCCTCCACTTT,CASSLLTGENSPLHF
TRBV28,TRBD1,.,TRBJ1-5,TGTGCCAGCAGTTCCGAGATCCAGGGGGCGCTTAATCAGCCCCAGCATTTT,CASSSEIQGALNQPQHF
TRBV9,.,.,TRBJ2-7,TGTGCCAGCAGCGTAGACGCAGGGGCGAGTTACGAGCAGTACTTC,CASSVDAGASYEQYF
TRBV12-3/TRBV12-4,.,.,TRBJ2-1,TGTGCCAGCGGAGGACTCAACAATGAGCAGTTCTTC,CASGGLNNEQFF
TRBV7-9,.,.,TRBJ1-4,TGTGCCAGTGGAACGGGGGGGTCAACTAATGAAAAACTGTTTTTT,CASGTGGSTNEKLFF
TRBV9,TRBD2,.,TRBJ2-1,TGTGCCAGCAGCACAGCGACTAGCGGCCTTCGGCGGCAGTTCTTC,CASSTATSGLRRQFF
TRBV27,TRBD2,.,TRBJ2-1,TGTGCCAGCAGTCTTCGCGTCGGGACTAGCAGGGATGAGCAGTTCTTC,CASSLRVGTSRDEQFF
TRBV18,.,once,TRBJ2-5,TGTGCCAGCTCACCACCTCTTCAGGGGTACCAAGAGACCCAGTACTTC,CASSPPLQGYQETQYF
TRBV28,TRBD2,.,TRBJ2-1,TGTGCCAGCAGCCCTAGCGGGAACTCCTACAATGAGCAGTTCTTC,CASSPSGNSYNEQFF
TRBV7-9,.,.,TRBJ1-2,TGTGCCAGCAGCTTAGCGGATCGAAGCAGGGATGGCTACACCTTC,CASSLADRSRDGYTF
TRBV5-8,TRBD2,.,TRBJ2-5,TGTGCCAGCAGCTTTGTTCAGCGGGGATCGGAGACCCAGTACTTC,CASSFVQRGSETQYF
TRBV24-1,TRBD2,few,TRBJ2-7,TGTGCCACCAGTGAGGGCGGGAGGACCGAGCAGTACTTC,CATSEGGRTEQYF
TRBV7-9,.,.,TRBJ1-1,TGTGCCAGCAGCGTCGGAGGGGCCGTTCCTGAAGCTTTCTTT,CASSVGGAVPEAFF